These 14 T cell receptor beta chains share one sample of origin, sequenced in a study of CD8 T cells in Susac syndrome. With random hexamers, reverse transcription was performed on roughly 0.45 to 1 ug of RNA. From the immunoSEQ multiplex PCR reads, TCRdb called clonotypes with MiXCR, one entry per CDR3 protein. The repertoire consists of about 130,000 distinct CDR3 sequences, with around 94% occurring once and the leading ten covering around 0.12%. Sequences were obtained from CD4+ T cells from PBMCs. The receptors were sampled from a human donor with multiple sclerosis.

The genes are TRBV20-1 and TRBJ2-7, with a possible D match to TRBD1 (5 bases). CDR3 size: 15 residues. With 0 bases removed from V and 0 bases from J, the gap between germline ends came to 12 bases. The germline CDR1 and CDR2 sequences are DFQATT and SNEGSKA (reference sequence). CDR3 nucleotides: TGCAGTGCTAGAGATCCTCGGCAGGGCTCCTACGAGCAGTACTTC. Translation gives CSARDPRQGSYEQYF.

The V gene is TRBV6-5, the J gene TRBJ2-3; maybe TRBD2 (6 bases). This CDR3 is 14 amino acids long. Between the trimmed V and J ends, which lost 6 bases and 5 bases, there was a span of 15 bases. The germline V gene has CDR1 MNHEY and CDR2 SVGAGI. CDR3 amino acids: CASREGGSRDTQYF. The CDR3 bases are TGTGCCAGCAGGGAGGGAGGCAGCCGAGATACGCAGTATTTT.

The CDR3 nucleotides read TGTGCCTACGACCGATCTTCATACGGGAACACCATATATTTT. It yields the protein CAYDRSSYGNTIYF. The chain is built from TRBV30 and TRBJ1-3, with D unclear. The CDR3 is 14 amino acids. V lost 7 bases and J lost 7, with 20 bases in between. Germline lookup yields CDR1 GTSNPN and CDR2 SVGIG (reference sequence).

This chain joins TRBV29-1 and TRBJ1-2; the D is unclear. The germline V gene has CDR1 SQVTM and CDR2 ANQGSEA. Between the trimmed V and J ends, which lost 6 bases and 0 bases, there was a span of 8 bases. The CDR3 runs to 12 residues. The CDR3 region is CSVAGTNYGYTF. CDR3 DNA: TGCAGCGTCGCAGGAACTAACTATGGCTACACCTTC.

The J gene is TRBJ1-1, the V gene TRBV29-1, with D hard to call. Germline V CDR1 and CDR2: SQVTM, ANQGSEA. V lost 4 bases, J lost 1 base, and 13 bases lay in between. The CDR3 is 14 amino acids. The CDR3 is CSVVVSGKNTEAFF. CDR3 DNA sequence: TGCAGCGTTGTGGTATCCGGGAAGAACACTGAAGCTTTCTTT.

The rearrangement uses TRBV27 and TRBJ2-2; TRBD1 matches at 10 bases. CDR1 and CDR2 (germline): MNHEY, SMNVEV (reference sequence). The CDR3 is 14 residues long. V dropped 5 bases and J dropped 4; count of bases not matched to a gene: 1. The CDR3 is CASSRDRGTGELFF. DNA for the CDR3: TGTGCCAGCAGTAGGGACAGGGGCACCGGGGAGCTGTTTTTT.

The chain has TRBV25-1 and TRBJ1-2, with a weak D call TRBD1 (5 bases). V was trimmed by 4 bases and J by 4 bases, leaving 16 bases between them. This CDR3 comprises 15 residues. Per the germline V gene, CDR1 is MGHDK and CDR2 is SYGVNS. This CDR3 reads CASSAPGTTFYGYTF. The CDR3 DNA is TGTGCCAGCAGTGCCCCCGGGACCACATTCTATGGCTACACCTTC.

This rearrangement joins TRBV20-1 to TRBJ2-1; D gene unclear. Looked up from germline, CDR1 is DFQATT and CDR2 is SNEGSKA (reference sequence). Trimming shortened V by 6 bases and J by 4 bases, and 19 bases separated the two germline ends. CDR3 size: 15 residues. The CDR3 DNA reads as TGCAGTGCCTTCGCAGAGACAAATCTTTACAATGAGCAGTTCTTC. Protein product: CSAFAETNLYNEQFF.

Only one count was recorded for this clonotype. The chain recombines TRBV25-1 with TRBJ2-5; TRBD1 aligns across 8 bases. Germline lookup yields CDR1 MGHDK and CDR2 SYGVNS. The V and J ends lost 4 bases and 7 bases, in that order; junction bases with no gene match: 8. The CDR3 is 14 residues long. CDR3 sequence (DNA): TGTGCCAGCAGTGGCCCGGACAGGGAGGCGACCCAGTACTTC. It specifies CASSGPDREATQYF.

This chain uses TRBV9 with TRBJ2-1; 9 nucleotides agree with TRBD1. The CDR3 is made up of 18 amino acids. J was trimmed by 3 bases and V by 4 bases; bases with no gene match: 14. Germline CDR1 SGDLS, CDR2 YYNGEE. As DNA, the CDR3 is TGTGCCAGCAGCTCAAGGTACTCCGGGACAGGGATCTACAATGAGCAGTTCTTC. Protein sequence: CASSSRYSGTGIYNEQFF.

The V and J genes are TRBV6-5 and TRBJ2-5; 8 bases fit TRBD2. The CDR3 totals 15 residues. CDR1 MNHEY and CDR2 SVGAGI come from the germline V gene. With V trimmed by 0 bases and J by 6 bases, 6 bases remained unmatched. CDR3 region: CASSYSGQRGKTQYF. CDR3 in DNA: TGTGCCAGCAGTTACTCAGGACAGCGGGGGAAGACCCAGTACTTC.

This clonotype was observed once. In nucleotides, the CDR3 is TGTGCCAGCGAATCTCGAGCTTGGATATATGGCTACACCTTC. Protein product: CASESRAWIYGYTF. The chain has TRBV19 and TRBJ1-2; D gene unclear. The CDR3 runs to 14 residues. Germline V gene sequence: CDR1 LNHDA, CDR2 SQIVND (reference sequence). V dropped 9 bases and J dropped 5 bases, with 19 bases sitting between them.

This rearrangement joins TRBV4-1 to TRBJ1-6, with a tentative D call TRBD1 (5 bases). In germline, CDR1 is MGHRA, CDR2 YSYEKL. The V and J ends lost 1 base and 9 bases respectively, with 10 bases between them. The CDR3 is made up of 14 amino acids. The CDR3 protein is CASSQAGVTSPLHF. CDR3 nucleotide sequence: TGCGCCAGCAGCCAAGCGGGGGTTACTTCACCCCTCCACTTT.

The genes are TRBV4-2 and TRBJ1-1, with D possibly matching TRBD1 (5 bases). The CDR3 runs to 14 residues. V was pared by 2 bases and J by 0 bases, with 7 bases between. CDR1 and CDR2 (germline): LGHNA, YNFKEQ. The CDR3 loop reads CASSQRQLNTEAFF. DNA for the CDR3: TGTGCCAGCAGCCAACGACAGTTGAACACTGAAGCTTTCTTT.